This TCR beta chain was identified in a study of control samples from healthy donors and cancer patients. Sequenced by immunoSEQ multiplex PCR; TCRdb stores in-frame clones only, minus some. The top ten hold about 1.4% of the sample, which has 150,000 to 200,000 clones, 90% seen once. As to this clone: Other DNA sequences of this sample code for an identical CDR3.

The origin of this receptor is a woman aged 45-65 years in good health. Sequencing used blood.

DNA for the CDR3: TGTGCCAGCAGCTCACTGGGCCTACTGGAGACCCAGTACTTC. Protein: CASSSLGLLETQYF. The gene calls are TRBV7-2 and TRBJ2-5, with D unresolved. The germline V gene has CDR1 SGHTA and CDR2 FQGNSA. The CDR3 totals 14 residues. Trimming pared 4 bases from V and 5 bases from J, leaving 14 bases between.